Shown below are 9 T cell receptor beta chains from a single sample sequenced in a study of blood T cell repertoires in COVID-19. Repertoires were generated with immunoSEQ multiplex PCR, while TCRdb's copy carries only in-frame clones and drops some. The table lists 200,000 or so clones, around four fifths of them singletons. Sequencing was performed on peripheral blood. Source of these receptors: a woman older than 75 with COVID-19, enrolled during active disease.

V gene TRBV4-1 combines with J gene TRBJ1-4; D is perhaps TRBD1 (5 bases). The CDR3 loop spans 17 amino acids. Germline V CDR1 and CDR2: MGHRA, YSYEKL. V gave up 0 bases and J gave up 8 bases, with 19 bases separating them. The CDR3 region is CASSQDPSAGLKEKLFF. DNA for the CDR3: TGCGCCAGCAGCCAAGATCCTTCGGCAGGGTTAAAAGAAAAACTGTTTTTT.

The chain is built from TRBV19 and TRBJ1-4, with a tentative D call TRBD1 (6 bases). The CDR3 contains 13 residues. Per germline, CDR1 LNHDA and CDR2 SQIVND (reference sequence). The V gene lost 6 bases and the J gene lost 4 bases, with 9 bases spanning the gap. CDR3 coding DNA: TGTGCCAGTAGGACAGGAATTAATGAAAAACTGTTTTTT. The encoded protein is CASRTGINEKLFF.

The rearrangement links TRBV3-1 (or the pseudogene TRBV3-2) to TRBJ1-1; no clear D gene. V lost 1 base, J lost 4 bases, and 10 bases lay in between. This CDR3 has 14 amino acids. Germline V gene sequence: CDR1 LGHDT, CDR2 YNNKEL (reference sequence). The CDR3 sequence is CASSQGRASTEAFF. The CDR3 bases are TGTGCCAGCAGCCAAGGGAGGGCAAGCACTGAAGCTTTCTTT.

V and J are TRBV7-2 and TRBJ2-7; 8 positions match TRBD2. This CDR3 region has 16 residues. Germline CDR1 is SGHTA and CDR2 is FQGNSA. J was trimmed by 2 bases and V by 3 bases; bases with no gene match: 9. The chain's CDR3 is CASSFYRGGSTYEQYF. CDR3 bases: TGTGCCAGCAGCTTTTATCGGGGGGGATCGACCTACGAGCAGTACTTC.

This sequence joins TRBV10-3 and TRBJ1-1; D remains ambiguous. The CDR3 extends over 13 amino acids. Germline V lookup: CDR1 ENHRY, CDR2 SYGVKD. V lost 8 bases, J lost 1 base, and 11 bases lay in between. CDR3 bases: TGTGCCATCGGAAGGAGTTGGAACACTGAAGCTTTCTTT. This encodes CAIGRSWNTEAFF.

The chain links TRBV7-2 to TRBJ1-1, with 12 bases matching TRBD1. This CDR3 spans 14 amino acids. Germline-derived CDR1 and CDR2 are SGHTA and FQGNSA. The V and J ends lost 4 bases and 7 bases, in that order; junction bases with no gene match: 4. The CDR3: CASSSGTGGHEAFF. The CDR3, as DNA: TGTGCCAGCAGCTCCGGGACAGGGGGCCATGAAGCTTTCTTT.

CDR3 DNA: TGTGCCACCAGCGATAGGGTCCGGGGAAAAGAGACCCAGTACTTC. Translating gives CATSDRVRGKETQYF. The chain carries TRBV24-1 and TRBJ2-5; TRBD2 is a possible D gene (5 bases). The CDR3 is 15 amino acids. The ends were cut back, 7 bases at V and 3 bases at J, with 17 bases in the middle. The germline V gene encodes CDR1 KGHDR and CDR2 SFDVKD.

The rearrangement joins TRBV28 to TRBJ2-3, with D perhaps TRBD2 (6 bases). Germline loops: CDR1 MDHEN, CDR2 SYDVKM. Trimming removed 5 bases from V and 6 bases from J, with 9 bases in between. This CDR3 has 12 amino acids. DNA of the CDR3: TGTGCCAGCAGTCTAGGGAGGGATACGCAGTATTTT. This gives the protein CASSLGRDTQYF.

CDR3 DNA sequence: TGTGCCAGCAGTACGGGACAGGGGAGGCTCGCTTTCTTT. It codes for CASSTGQGRLAFF. The rearrangement joins TRBV12-3 or TRBV12-4 to TRBJ1-1; 10 nucleotides match TRBD1. The ends lost 5 bases at V and 11 bases at J; junction bases unmatched: 8. CDR3 length: 13 residues.